A selection of T cell receptor beta chains follows, all from one sample in a study of CD8 T cells in Susac syndrome. In TCRdb, the immunoSEQ multiplex PCR reads were re-called with MiXCR into one record per CDR3 protein. Of 100,000 to 150,000 distinct CDR3 sequences in the sample, just over 90% were seen once. What was sequenced was CD8+ T cells from PBMCs. These TCRs come from a human donor with multiple sclerosis. Both conserved end residues are part of each CDR3. Fields, in order: V gene, J gene, clone size, D gene, CDR3 protein, CDR3 DNA. D genes are given only for firm matches. Expanded clones are given a class, and other clones once, few, many or no size at all.

>TRBV15|TRBJ1-2|-|TRBD1
CATSRGLRDRGSTNYGYTF
TGTGCCACCAGCAGAGGCCTTAGGGACAGGGGATCAACTAACTATGGCTACACCTTC
>TRBV29-1|TRBJ1-3|-|-
CSVEVPRSGNTIYF
TGCAGCGTTGAAGTCCCTCGCTCTGGAAACACCATATATTTT
>TRBV4-1|TRBJ2-5|-|-
CASSQDRLLGTQYF
TGCGCCAGCAGCCAAGATCGACTGTTGGGGACCCAGTACTTC
>TRBV29-1|TRBJ2-1|-|-
CSVRAYNEQFF
TGCAGCGTTAGAGCCTACAATGAGCAGTTCTTC
>TRBV24-1|TRBJ1-5|once|TRBD1
CATSEPDRGQPQHF
TGTGCCACCAGTGAACCCGACAGGGGTCAGCCCCAGCATTTT
>TRBV7-9|TRBJ2-4|-|-
CASSLALAAGAKKNIQYF
TGTGCCAGCAGCTTAGCGCTGGCCGCAGGGGCTAAAAAAAACATTCAGTACTTC
>TRBV7-9|TRBJ1-2|once|TRBD1
CASSLATGQGRSYGYTF
TGTGCCAGCAGCTTAGCGACCGGACAGGGACGTTCCTATGGCTACACCTTC
>TRBV5-4|TRBJ1-2|few|-
CASSFPGTNYGYTF
TGTGCCAGCAGCTTTCCAGGAACGAACTATGGCTACACCTTC
>TRBV15|TRBJ1-1|once|-
CATSRDRGGGLRGAGGEAFF
TGTGCCACCAGCAGAGACCGTGGAGGAGGGCTCCGGGGGGCAGGAGGTGAAGCTTTCTTT
>TRBV7-3|TRBJ1-6|-|-
CASSYAGNSPLHF
TGTGCCAGCAGCTATGCTGGTAATTCACCCCTCCACTTT
>TRBV6-1|TRBJ2-1|-|TRBD1
CASSEALDRGYRNEQFF
TGTGCCAGCAGTGAAGCCCTGGACAGGGGATATCGCAATGAGCAGTTCTTC
>TRBV27|TRBJ2-1|-|TRBD1
CASSFLGQGMDNEQFF
TGTGCCAGCAGTTTTCTGGGACAGGGTATGGACAATGAGCAGTTCTTC
>TRBV9|TRBJ1-2|-|-
CASSVGRSLAYGYTF
TGTGCCAGCAGCGTAGGTCGCAGCCTTGCCTATGGCTACACCTTC
>TRBV19|TRBJ2-1|-|TRBD2
CASWASGGNEQFF
TGTGCCAGTTGGGCTAGCGGGGGGAATGAGCAGTTCTTC
>TRBV4-1|TRBJ2-7|-|-
CASSQPGNLYEQYF
TGCGCCAGCAGCCAACCGGGGAACTTATACGAGCAGTACTTC
>TRBV7-2|TRBJ2-2|-|-
CASSSTGYDTGELFF
TGTGCCAGCAGCTCAACAGGGTATGACACCGGGGAGCTGTTTTTT
>TRBV6-5|TRBJ2-1|-|TRBD2
CASSYDLASGRASYNEQFF
TGTGCCAGCAGTTACGATTTAGCTAGCGGGAGGGCCTCCTACAATGAGCAGTTCTTC